This T cell receptor beta chain was observed in a study of molecular identifiers for immune sequencing clone quantification. Trimming stripped 2 bases from V and 7 bases from J, with 4 bases between. The CDR3 runs to 11 residues. Looked up from germline, CDR1 is SGHTA and CDR2 is FQGNSA. One entry per CDR3 protein results from TCRdb running MiXCR on the PCR reads. The table lists fewer than 45,000 distinct CDR3 sequences, around a sixth of them singletons. This clonotype was recorded at least ten times. The sequence was collected from a human donor in good health. Some libraries in this study had Jurkat cell RNA spiked in. V gene TRBV7-2 combines with J gene TRBJ2-3; D call uncertain. Sequencing was performed on naive CD8+ T cells from blood, with Jurkat cell RNA spiked in. Subset: FACS-sorted CD8+CD4-CCR7+CD45RA+ naive T cells. The CDR3 nucleotides read TGTGCCAGCAGCTTACGTTATACGCAGTATTTT. It is translated as CASSLRYTQYF.